The 9 T cell receptor beta chains below were found in one sample sequenced in a study of cytomegalovirus exposure and HLA in healthy donors. This PCR relied on a set of 60 Vbeta primers and 13 Jbeta primers. Sequencing was performed with immunoSEQ multiplex PCR; in TCRdb, only in-frame clones are kept and a portion is missing. Among 200,000 to 300,000 clones, roughly 86% were seen once, and the ten largest hold 1.5% to 2%. The sample was PBMCs. These receptors all stem from a woman between 40 and 55 years old in good health and CMV-seropositive.

The chain combines TRBV2 with TRBJ2-5, with TRBD2 identical over 8 bases. The CDR3 totals 15 residues. Trimming cost V 7 bases and J 4 bases; bases outside gene matches: 11. In germline, CDR1 is SNHLY, CDR2 FYNNEI. CDR3 in DNA: TGTGCCAGCAATGGACCGGGACTAGATTTAGAGACCCAGTACTTC. Protein: CASNGPGLDLETQYF.

The chain has TRBV5-4 and TRBJ2-3, with TRBD2 matching over 9 bases. Unmatched junction bases numbered 4, after V lost 0 bases and J lost 2 bases. Germline V gives CDR1 SGHNT, CDR2 YYREEE (reference sequence). This CDR3 region has 16 residues. The CDR3: CASSLASGKPTDTQYF. CDR3 DNA: TGTGCCAGCAGCTTGGCTAGCGGGAAACCCACAGATACGCAGTATTTT.

This clone has a handful of counts. The genes are TRBV5-1 and TRBJ2-7; D is ambiguous. This CDR3 is 13 amino acids long. CDR1 is SGHRS and CDR2 is YFSETQ in the germline V gene. V shed 2 bases and J shed 7 bases, with 13 bases lying between them. CDR3 nucleotides: TGCGCCAGCAGCTTTATGGTCCCCGGGGAGCAGTACTTC. This sequence encodes CASSFMVPGEQYF.

This clone was seen many times. This sequence joins TRBV4-1 and TRBJ1-5; D gene ambiguous. V was trimmed by 0 bases and J by 0 bases, leaving 6 bases between them. The germline V gene has CDR1 MGHRA and CDR2 YSYEKL. The CDR3 has 15 amino acids. The CDR3 is CASSQESHSNQPQHF. The CDR3 DNA reads as TGCGCCAGCAGCCAAGAGAGCCATAGCAATCAGCCCCAGCATTTT.

The chain couples TRBV2 to TRBJ2-1; D might be TRBD2 (5 bases). V dropped 7 bases and J dropped 10 bases, with 14 bases sitting between them. Germline CDR1 reads SNHLY; CDR2 reads FYNNEI. The CDR3 is 12 residues long. CDR3 protein: CASKEAAREQFF. CDR3 in DNA: TGTGCCAGCAAAGAAGCGGCGAGGGAGCAGTTCTTC.

This clone was detected only once. The chain couples TRBV29-1 to TRBJ2-7, with 7 bases that match TRBD2. The germline CDR1 and CDR2 sequences are SQVTM and ANQGSEA. The CDR3 runs to 13 residues. The V and J ends lost 3 bases and 6 bases, in that order; junction bases with no gene match: 8. This CDR3 reads CSVDRGGVGEQYF. The CDR3 nucleotides read TGCAGCGTTGACCGGGGAGGGGTAGGCGAGCAGTACTTC.

The V and J genes are TRBV4-3 and TRBJ1-5; 7 nucleotides agree with TRBD1. Germline CDR1 is LGHNA and CDR2 is YSLEER. The trim removed 3 bases at V and 7 bases at J, leaving 6 bases unmatched. This CDR3 has 14 residues. CDR3 coding DNA: TGCGCCAGCAGCCAGGGGGACAGTGGACAGCCCCAGCATTTT. Protein sequence: CASSQGDSGQPQHF.

The chain combines TRBV20-1 with TRBJ2-7, with TRBD2 as a possible D gene (5 bases). CDR1 is DFQATT and CDR2 is SNEGSKA in the germline V gene (reference sequence). V dropped 6 bases and J dropped 6 bases, with 12 bases sitting between them. The CDR3 length is 11 residues. The CDR3: CSAGGPSEQYF. Here the CDR3 DNA reads TGCAGTGCGGGCGGGCCGAGCGAGCAGTACTTC.

This sequence joins TRBV4-3 and TRBJ2-6; possibly TRBD1 for D (6 bases). The CDR3 is 16 residues long. V lost 0 bases to trimming and J lost 4 bases, with 10 bases between them. Germline loops: CDR1 LGHNA, CDR2 YSLEER. CDR3 nucleotide sequence: TGCGCCAGCAGCCAAGAAGGGACACTAGGGGCCAACGTCCTGACTTTC. As protein: CASSQEGTLGANVLTF.